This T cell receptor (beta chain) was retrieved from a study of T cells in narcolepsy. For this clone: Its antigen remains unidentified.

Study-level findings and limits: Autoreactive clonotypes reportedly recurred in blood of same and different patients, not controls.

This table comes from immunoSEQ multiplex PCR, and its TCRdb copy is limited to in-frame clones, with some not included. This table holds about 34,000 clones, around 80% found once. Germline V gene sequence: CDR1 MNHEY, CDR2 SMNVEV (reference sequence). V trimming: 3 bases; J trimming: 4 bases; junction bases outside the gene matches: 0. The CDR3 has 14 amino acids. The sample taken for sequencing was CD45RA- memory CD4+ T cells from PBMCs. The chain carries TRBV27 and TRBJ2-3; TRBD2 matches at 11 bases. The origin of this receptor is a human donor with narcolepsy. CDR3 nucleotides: TGTGCCAGCAGTTTTAGCGGGAGGGCAGATACGCAGTATTTT. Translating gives CASSFSGRADTQYF.